Presented here are 29 T cell receptor beta chains from one specimen sequenced in a study of blood T cells in healthy people across ages. It was with a sample-barcoded 5' primer and a J-beta primer mix that a second PCR of about 6 to 12 cycles was run. TCRdb ran MiXCR on the 5' RACE reads and lists one entry per CDR3 protein. Of some 670,000 distinct CDR3 sequences listed, roughly half are singletons. Sample: blood. The receptor source for this set is a woman aged 80 or over in good health.

This chain connects TRBV7-6 to TRBJ2-2, with a weak D call TRBD2 (7 bases). The germline V gene has CDR1 SGHVS and CDR2 FNYEAQ. V dropped 4 bases and J dropped 5 bases, with 17 bases sitting between them. The CDR3 runs 16 residues. The CDR3 region is CASSSAGARATGELFF. The CDR3 DNA follows: TGTGCCAGCAGCTCCGCGGGGGCCCGTGCGACCGGGGAGCTGTTTTTT.

On this clonotype itself: This may stem from a read error, because a much larger clone lies one nucleotide away. The V gene is TRBV27, the J gene TRBJ2-1; 9 nucleotides align to TRBD2. CDR3 length: 14 amino acids. The germline V gene encodes CDR1 MNHEY and CDR2 SMNVEV (reference sequence). CDR3 loop: CASSLISGSDERFF. The CDR3 nucleotides are TGTGCCAGCAGCTTAATTAGCGGGAGCGATGAGCGGTTCTTC.

This clonotype was seen a few times. V usage is TRBV7-2 and J usage is TRBJ1-5; D call uncertain. V lost 1 base and J 5 bases, leaving 6 bases between the germline ends. The CDR3 has 13 amino acids. From germline, CDR1 is SGHTA and CDR2 FQGNSA. The CDR3 DNA reads as TGTGCCAGCAGCTTAGAAGAATATCAGCCCCAGCATTTT. Translating gives CASSLEEYQPQHF.

There are a few counts of this clonotype. CDR3 protein: CASSQDTLHLAGVGNIQYF. The DNA for the CDR3 is TGCGCCAGCAGCCAAGATACCCTTCACCTAGCGGGGGTTGGTAACATTCAGTACTTC. The chain combines TRBV4-1 with TRBJ2-4; 10 bases line up with TRBD2. The CDR3 sequence is 19 residues long. The V gene end was trimmed by 0 bases and the J gene end by 7 bases; junction bases not matched to a gene: 15. The germline gives CDR1 MGHRA, CDR2 YSYEKL.

The chain has TRBV7-2 and TRBJ2-5; 11 bases line up with TRBD2. From germline, CDR1 is SGHTA and CDR2 FQGNSA. The CDR3 runs to 16 residues. V lost 5 bases to trimming and J lost 5 bases; unmatched junction nucleotides: 10. The CDR3 coding sequence is TGTGCCAGCAGCCCAACCGGGACTAGCGGAGGGGAGACCCAGTACTTC. This codes for CASSPTGTSGGETQYF.

This chain joins TRBV7-2 and TRBJ2-7, with unresolved D. The V end lost 5 bases, the J end lost 4 bases, and 15 bases lay between the germline ends. The length of the CDR3 is 14 residues. Germline CDR1 SGHTA, CDR2 FQGNSA. The CDR3 is CASSLRNANYEQYF. The CDR3 DNA reads as TGTGCCAGCAGCCTCCGGAACGCGAATTACGAGCAGTACTTC.

This clonotype was counted only a few times. This may stem from a read error, because a much larger clone lies one nucleotide away. The V and J genes are TRBV29-1 and TRBJ2-7; D is perhaps TRBD1 (6 bases). CDR3 length: 15 amino acids. V lost 7 bases, J lost 7 bases, and 26 bases lay in between. Germline loops: CDR1 SQVTM, CDR2 ANQGSEA. The CDR3 here is CSGYGTPSSYNEQYF. CDR3 DNA: TGCAGCGGGTACGGGACACCAAGCTCCTACAATGAGCAGTACTTC.

The gene calls are TRBV21-1 and TRBJ1-2. TRBV21-1 is a pseudogene locus. The CDR3 length is 14 residues. In nucleotides, the CDR3 is TGTGCCAGCATCACCTTACAGAAAACCTATGGCTACACCTTC. Translated: CASITLQKTYGYTF.

This clonotype was seen once. This chain links TRBV29-1 with TRBJ2-5, with 10 nucleotides matching TRBD2. Germline lookup yields CDR1 SQVTM and CDR2 ANQGSEA. V dropped 8 bases and J dropped 2; count of bases not matched to a gene: 11. CDR3 size: 15 residues. This chain's CDR3 is CSSGRTSGNQETQYF. The CDR3 DNA reads TGCAGCTCCGGGAGGACTAGCGGTAATCAAGAGACCCAGTACTTC.

The table lists this clonotype with many counts. One end of the junction is discordant with germline, which a read error may explain. V and J are TRBV3-1 and TRBJ2-4; D is perhaps TRBD1 (5 bases). Germline V gene lookup returns CDR1 LGHDT and CDR2 YNNKEL (reference sequence). This CDR3 has 15 amino acids. The CDR3, as DNA: TGTGCCAGCGGCCAAGAGCAGGGTCTCAAAAACATTCAGTACTTC. Protein product: CASGQEQGLKNIQYF.

The genes are TRBV2 and TRBJ1-5; TRBD1 matches 7 bases. Trimming took 7 bases from V and 4 from J; bases not matched to a gene: 13. The CDR3 consists of 16 residues. The germline V gene has CDR1 SNHLY and CDR2 FYNNEI. The CDR3: CASTPGRTGLNQPQHF. The CDR3 region has the DNA TGTGCCAGCACCCCCGGGCGGACAGGTCTGAATCAGCCCCAGCATTTT.

The genes are TRBV10-2 and TRBJ2-6; no firm D call. The CDR3 has 14 residues. The V gene lost 6 bases and the J gene lost 1 base, with 7 bases spanning the gap. Germline assignment: CDR1 WSHSY and CDR2 SAAADI. The DNA for the CDR3 is TGCGCCAGCAGAAAAGGGTCTGGGGCCAACGTCCTGACTTTC. Translation gives CASRKGSGANVLTF.

V and J are TRBV6-5 and TRBJ2-2; D is perhaps TRBD2 (6 bases). In germline, CDR1 is MNHEY, CDR2 SVGAGI. Deletions cut 2 bases from V and 3 bases from J, with 19 bases between. This CDR3 has 18 amino acids. The CDR3 here is CASSYRPRLGWDTGELFF. CDR3 DNA: TGTGCCAGCAGTTACCGGCCCCGACTAGGCTGGGACACCGGGGAGCTGTTTTTT.

The genes are TRBV20-1 and TRBJ2-7, with D perhaps assigned TRBD1 or TRBD2 (5 bases each). Near its end, the DNA agrees better with TRBJ2-5, so the J call may be wrong. Per the germline V gene, CDR1 is DFQATT and CDR2 is SNEGSKA (reference sequence). The CDR3 has 16 residues. CDR3 coding DNA: TGCAGTGCTAGCCCCCTTGATGGGACGACGAGAGAGACCCAGTACTTC. Translated, it gives CSASPLDGTTRETQYF.

The chain's CDR3 is CSVEGGLGKETQYF. The DNA for the CDR3 is TGCAGCGTTGAAGGGGGACTAGGGAAGGAGACCCAGTACTTC. The chain employs TRBV29-1 and TRBJ2-5; 8 bases agree with TRBD2. This CDR3 spans 14 amino acids. The V gene end was trimmed by 1 base and the J gene end by 5 bases; junction bases not matched to a gene: 6. Germline V CDR1 and CDR2: SQVTM, ANQGSEA.

The V gene is TRBV4-3, the J gene TRBJ2-4, with 9 positions matching TRBD2. TRBJ2-7 explains the end of the DNA better; the J call may be wrong. From germline, CDR1 is LGHNA and CDR2 YSLEER. The CDR3 is 15 amino acids. The CDR3 here is CASSQDWLLAGEQYF. CDR3 sequence (DNA): TGCGCCAGCAGCCAAGATTGGTTACTAGCGGGCGAGCAGTACTTC.

The genes are TRBV7-2 and TRBJ1-3; the D gene is possibly TRBD1 (5 bases). V was trimmed by 5 bases and J by 8 bases, leaving 13 bases between them. The CDR3 contains 13 residues. CDR1 is SGHTA, CDR2 FQGNSA, per germline. CDR3 sequence (DNA): TGTGCCAGCAGCCAGGGCCCAGAGCACACCATATATTTT. It encodes CASSQGPEHTIYF.

As for this clonotype: This sequence may be a read error, since a much larger clone differs from it by one base. CDR3 amino acids: CASSYRLDRVHEQYF. The CDR3 DNA follows: TGTGCCAGCAGCTATAGACTAGACCGGGTCCATGAGCAGTACTTC. The chain is built from TRBV11-2 and TRBJ2-7, with D possibly TRBD2 on 6 matching bases. The CDR3 spans 15 residues. Germline V gene lookup returns CDR1 SGHAT and CDR2 FQNNGV. V gave up 4 bases and J gave up 7 bases, with 20 bases separating them.

This clonotype was detected many times. The rearrangement links TRBV9 to TRBJ2-1, with D perhaps TRBD2 (7 bases). Looked up from germline, CDR1 is SGDLS and CDR2 is YYNGEE. Trimming left V 4 bases short and J 11 bases short, with 16 bases between. The CDR3 has 13 amino acids. The CDR3 sequence is CASSPLGGAQQFF. In DNA form, the CDR3 reads TGTGCCAGCAGCCCCCTTGGGGGGGCGCAGCAGTTCTTC.

V gene TRBV5-1 combines with J gene TRBJ1-5; TRBD1 matches 8 bases. Unmatched junction bases numbered 11, after V lost 4 bases and J lost 11 bases. CDR3 length: 14 residues. The V gene's germline CDR1 is SGHRS and CDR2 YFSETQ. CDR3 sequence: CASSPTGASSAQHF. DNA of the CDR3: TGCGCCAGCAGCCCGACAGGGGCCTCCTCAGCCCAGCATTTT. The whole variable domain, remainder taken from reference TRBV5-1 and TRBJ1-5, is KAGVTQTPRYLIKTRGQQVTLSCSPISGHRSVSWYQQTPGQGLQFLFEYFSETQRNKGNFPGRFSGRQFSNSRSEMNVSTLELGDSALYLCASSPTGASSAQHFGDGTRLSIL.

Worth noting for this clonotype: This sequence may be a read error, since a much larger clone differs from it by one base. V is TRBV28 and J is TRBJ2-5; D is perhaps TRBD1 or TRBD2 (5 bases each). Matching the DNA end better, TRBJ2-7 makes the J call doubtful. Germline CDR1 MDHEN, CDR2 SYDVKM. The CDR3 is 15 residues long. The CDR3 region is CVSSPPGRIRYEQYF. DNA for the CDR3: TGTGTCAGCAGTCCCCCGGGGCGGATCCGATACGAGCAGTACTTC.

This rearrangement joins TRBV24-1 to TRBJ1-2; the D gene is possibly TRBD1 (6 bases). CDR1 is KGHDR and CDR2 is SFDVKD in the germline V gene. V lost 4 bases and J lost 4, with 18 bases in between. The CDR3 runs to 16 residues. The CDR3 here is CATSERSYRDFYGYTF. Here the CDR3 DNA reads TGTGCCACCAGTGAGCGAAGTTACAGGGACTTCTATGGCTACACCTTC.

V is TRBV14 and J is TRBJ2-1, with D perhaps TRBD2 (6 bases). Deletions cut 2 bases from V and 7 bases from J, with 15 bases between. CDR3 length: 15 amino acids. CDR1 and CDR2 (germline): SGHDN, FVKESK. Here the CDR3 DNA reads TGTGCCAGCAGCCAACGGACTCCTGGGGGGAATGAGCAGTTCTTC. Translated, it gives CASSQRTPGGNEQFF.

This clonotype was seen more than once but under ten times. CDR3 sequence reads: CSARLWTNEKLFF. The DNA of the CDR3 is TGCAGTGCTAGATTGTGGACTAATGAAAAACTGTTTTTT. The V call is TRBV20-1, the J call TRBJ1-4; D gene uncertain. Germline CDR1 is DFQATT and CDR2 is SNEGSKA (reference sequence). This CDR3 has 13 amino acids. Trimming left V 2 bases short and J 2 bases short, with 6 bases between.

In regard to this clonotype: Just one base apart from a much larger clone, this may be a read error. The CDR3 sequence is CASSLERIGTYNEQYF. CDR3 nucleotide sequence: TGTGCCAGCAGTTTAGAGCGAATAGGGACGTACAATGAGCAGTACTTC. This chain joins TRBV12-3 or TRBV12-4 and TRBJ2-1; D is possibly TRBD1 or TRBD2 (5 bases each). The J call is doubtful: the DNA matches TRBJ2-7 better. This CDR3 has 16 amino acids.

The gene calls are TRBV6-1 and TRBJ2-1, with 13 bases that match TRBD2. CDR1 MNHNS and CDR2 SASEGT come from the germline V gene. The CDR3 length is 15 residues. The ends lost 6 bases at V and 7 bases at J; junction bases unmatched: 6. The DNA of the CDR3 is TGTGCCAGCAGATCGGGACTAGCGGGGTTAAATGAGCAGTTCTTC. Protein product: CASRSGLAGLNEQFF.

Ten or more counts support this clonotype. This rearrangement joins TRBV10-3 to TRBJ2-2, with a weak D call TRBD2 (5 bases). V shed 3 bases and J shed 1 base, with 24 bases lying between them. The length of the CDR3 is 20 residues. Germline CDR1 reads ENHRY; CDR2 reads SYGVKD. The CDR3 DNA follows: TGTGCCATCAGTGATGGTCTTGGGAGTAGAAGGAACGGGAACACCGGGGAGCTGTTTTTT. Encoded protein: CAISDGLGSRRNGNTGELFF.

In this sample, this clonotype turned up many times. This rearrangement joins TRBV29-1 to TRBJ2-1; weak D call: TRBD2 (6 bases). Germline assignment: CDR1 SQVTM and CDR2 ANQGSEA. CDR3 size: 14 residues. The V and J ends lost 3 bases and 0 bases respectively, with 9 bases between them. The CDR3 region is CSVDRGSSYNEQFF. The CDR3 DNA reads TGCAGCGTTGATCGGGGGAGCTCCTACAATGAGCAGTTCTTC.

The V gene is TRBV27, the J gene TRBJ1-5; TRBD1 matches 7 bases. This CDR3 is built from 11 residues. Germline V gene sequence: CDR1 MNHEY, CDR2 SMNVEV (reference sequence). V shed 8 bases, J shed 10 bases, and the junction held 5 bases outside the gene matches. In nucleotides, the CDR3 is TGTGCCAGCGGCTACAGGGGCCCCCAGCATTTT. The encoded protein is CASGYRGPQHF.